Listed below are T cell receptor beta chains from one sample, sequenced in a study of T cell repertoires in cytomegalovirus infection. Each CDR3 protein is one row after TCRdb ran MiXCR on the reads. The sample contains around 630,000 distinct CDR3 sequences, 20% to 25% of which appear only once. Sample: CD8+ T cells from PBMCs. These receptors originate from a human donor in good health (CMV status not recorded). Some clones in this sample may be carry-over from other donors' samples. The CDR3 runs from the conserved cysteine through the conserved F or W. D genes are given only for firm matches. Only part of the rows carry a size: once, few, many, or a class if the clone is expanded.

.,TRBJ2-1,.,TRBV6-2/TRBV6-3,TGTGCCAGCAGCATTTCTAGCCTTGAGCAGTTCTTC,CASSISSLEQFF
.,TRBJ1-2,TRBD1,TRBV2,TGTGCCAGGGGGACAGGGGAGGTCTATGGCTACACCTTC,CARGTGEVYGYTF
many,TRBJ2-3,.,TRBV7-8,TGTGCCAGCAGCCCCTGGCAGGTATTAGATACGCAGTATTTT,CASSPWQVLDTQYF
few,TRBJ2-3,.,TRBV4-1,TGCGCCAGCAGCCAAGGACAGGCTAGCACAGATACGCAGTATTTT,CASSQGQASTDTQYF
few,TRBJ2-2,.,TRBV25-1,TGTGCCAGCTTACTCCACACCGGGGAGCTGTTTTTT,CASLLHTGELFF
.,TRBJ2-7,TRBD1,TRBV7-3,TGTGCCAGCAGCCCAACTCAACAGGGGGTCGCGCAGTACTTC,CASSPTQQGVAQYF
few,TRBJ2-5,TRBD2,TRBV20-1,TGCAGTGCTAGAGATTACAAGACTAGCGGGGGATCCCAAGAGACCCAGTACTTC,CSARDYKTSGGSQETQYF
few,TRBJ2-7,TRBD2,TRBV7-6,TGTGCCAGCAGCTTGAAGACTAGCGGGTTAGGCTCCTACGAGCAGTACTTC,CASSLKTSGLGSYEQYF
.,TRBJ2-1,.,TRBV20-1,TGCAGTGCTAGATTCCCGGGACATGGGACCTACAATGAGCAGTTCTTC,CSARFPGHGTYNEQFF
.,TRBJ2-1,.,TRBV7-6,TGTGCCAGCAGGGGTATCGATGAGCAGTTCTTC,CASRGIDEQFF
many,TRBJ2-3,TRBD2,TRBV7-2,TGTGCCAGCAGCTGGGGACTAGCGGCAGATACGCAGTATTTT,CASSWGLAADTQYF
many,TRBJ1-6,.,TRBV7-9,TGTGCCAGCAGCTTAGAAGGCTTGAATAATTCACCCCTCCACTTT,CASSLEGLNNSPLHF
.,TRBJ2-1,TRBD2,TRBV6-2/TRBV6-3,TGTGCCAGCAGTTACGGTGGTAGCGGGGGACCCTACAATGAGCAGTTCTTC,CASSYGGSGGPYNEQFF
many,TRBJ1-1,.,TRBV6-1,TGTGCCAGCAGACTCAACAGCCCCACTGAAGCTTTCTTT,CASRLNSPTEAFF
.,TRBJ2-4,TRBD1,TRBV7-9,TGTGCCAGCAGTTCTATACAGGGGGTAGCCAAAAACATTCAGTACTTC,CASSSIQGVAKNIQYF
.,TRBJ2-5,.,TRBV11-3,TGTGCCAGCAGCTTAGATCCTGGACACGGTCAAGAGACCCAGTACTTC,CASSLDPGHGQETQYF
.,TRBJ2-1,TRBD1,TRBV20-1,TGCAGTGCTCAATCCCCCGGGACAGGGACCTACAATGAGCAGTTCTTC,CSAQSPGTGTYNEQFF
few,TRBJ2-3,.,TRBV6-2/TRBV6-3,TGTGCCAGCAGTAACCAGTGGAGCGGCACAGATACGCAGTATTTT,CASSNQWSGTDTQYF
.,TRBJ2-2,TRBD2,TRBV7-9,TGTGCCAGCAGCCCTAGCGGGGGGGCGAACACCGGGGAGCTGTTTTTT,CASSPSGGANTGELFF
.,TRBJ1-5,TRBD1,TRBV6-5,TGTGCCAGCAGCGCGACAGGGGGCCAGCCCCAGCATTTT,CASSATGGQPQHF
few,TRBJ1-3,.,TRBV20-1,TGCAGTGCTAGGGCTACGGAGCTTGGAAACACCATATATTTT,CSARATELGNTIYF